This TCR beta chain was identified in a study of blood T cells in healthy people across ages. Combining a sample-barcoded 5' primer with a J-beta primer mix, a second PCR ran for about 7 to 12 cycles. Each CDR3 protein gets one entry after TCRdb re-called the 5' RACE reads with MiXCR. Of just under 750,000 distinct CDR3 sequences in the sample, over 20% are singletons; the top ten hold roughly 22%. Looked up from germline, CDR1 is LNHDA and CDR2 is SQIVND (reference sequence). After removal of 5 bases from V and 1 base from J, the junction contained 2 bases not matched to a gene. The CDR3 covers 15 residues.

The V and J genes are TRBV19 and TRBJ2-3, with 11 bases matching TRBD2. The specimen sequenced was blood. The clonotype comes from a man between 70 and 80 years old in good health. CDR3 sequence (DNA): TGTGCCAGTAGTGGGACTAGCGGACGCACAGATACGCAGTATTTT. Translation: CASSGTSGRTDTQYF.